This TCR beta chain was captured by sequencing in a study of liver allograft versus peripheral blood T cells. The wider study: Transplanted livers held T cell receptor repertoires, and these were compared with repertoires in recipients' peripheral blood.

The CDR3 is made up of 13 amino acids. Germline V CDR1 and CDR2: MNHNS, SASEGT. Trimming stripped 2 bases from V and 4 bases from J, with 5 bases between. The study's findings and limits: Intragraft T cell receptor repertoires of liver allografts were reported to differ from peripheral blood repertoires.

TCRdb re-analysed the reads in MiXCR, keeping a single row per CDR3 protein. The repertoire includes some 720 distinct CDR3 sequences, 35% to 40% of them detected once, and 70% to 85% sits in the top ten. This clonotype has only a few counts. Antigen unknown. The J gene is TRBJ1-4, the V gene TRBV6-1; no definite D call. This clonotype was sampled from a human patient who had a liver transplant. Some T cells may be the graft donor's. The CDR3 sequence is CASSEFGNEKLFF. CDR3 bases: TGTGCCAGCAGTGAATTCGGTAATGAAAAACTGTTTTTT.